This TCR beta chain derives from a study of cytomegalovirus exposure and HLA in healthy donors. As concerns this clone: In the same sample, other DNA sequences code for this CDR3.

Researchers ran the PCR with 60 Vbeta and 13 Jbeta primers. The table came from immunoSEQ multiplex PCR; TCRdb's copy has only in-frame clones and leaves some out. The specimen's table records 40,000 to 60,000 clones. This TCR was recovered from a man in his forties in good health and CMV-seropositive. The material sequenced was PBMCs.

The DNA for the CDR3 is TGTGCCAGCAGCTCGCGGGACAGCTACGAGCAGTACTTC. Protein: CASSSRDSYEQYF. The chain recombines TRBV7-9 with TRBJ2-7; D is perhaps TRBD1 (7 bases). CDR3 length equals 13 residues. Germline V lookup: CDR1 SEHNR, CDR2 FQNEAQ (reference sequence). V lost 4 bases and J lost 3, with 10 bases in between.